These 19 T cell receptor beta chains came from one sample sequenced in a study of a mutant IDH1 vaccine in newly diagnosed glioma. TCRdb's copy holds only in-frame clones and misses some; the assay was immunoSEQ multiplex PCR. Of approximately 62,000 clones listed, roughly 81% are singletons. Antigen specificity for these receptors is unknown. The time point was: week 23, last vaccination. Every vaccine dose comprised 300 ug of mutant IDH1 20-mer peptide plus topical imiquimod. The sample consisted of PBMCs, taken from a glioma patient whose treatment included an IDH1 peptide vaccine. The receptors come from a man in his thirties or forties with glioma.

The chain is built from TRBV2 and TRBJ1-3, with TRBD1 matching over 8 bases. This CDR3 contains 14 residues. Losses at the gene ends were 5 bases for V and 7 bases for J; bases not matched to a gene: 7. Looked up from germline, CDR1 is SNHLY and CDR2 is FYNNEI. CDR3 bases: TGTGCCAGCAGTCCGGGACAGGTATCTAACACCATATATTTT. Translating gives CASSPGQVSNTIYF.

J is TRBJ2-3 and V is TRBV19; 12 nucleotides agree with TRBD2. The CDR3 is 16 residues long. The V and J ends lost 5 bases and 5 bases, in that order; junction bases with no gene match: 8. Germline values: CDR1 LNHDA, CDR2 SQIVND (reference sequence). The DNA for the CDR3 is TGTGCCAGTAGTCGGCCTAGCGGGGGGGCGGTAGATACGCAGTATTTT. It yields the protein CASSRPSGGAVDTQYF.

The chain employs TRBV7-8 and TRBJ1-1; perhaps TRBD1 as D (5 bases). Trimming took off 1 base at V and 4 bases at J, with 16 bases between the two ends. This CDR3 contains 16 residues. In germline, CDR1 is SGHVS, CDR2 FQNEAQ. In nucleotides, the CDR3 is TGTGCCAGCAGCTTAGGATGGGGCAGAAAGGGCACTGAAGCTTTCTTT. Its translation is CASSLGWGRKGTEAFF.

Written as DNA, the CDR3 is TGTGCCAGCAGCCCCGGGGTGGGGGGAGTCCTCGCAGATACGCAGTATTTT. Encoded protein: CASSPGVGGVLADTQYF. The chain couples TRBV7-9 to TRBJ2-3, with TRBD2 as a possible D gene (6 bases). The CDR3 totals 17 residues. V shed 5 bases and J shed 4 bases, with 22 bases lying between them. The germline CDR1 and CDR2 sequences are SEHNR and FQNEAQ (reference sequence).

The chain uses TRBV19 and TRBJ1-5, with no clear D. V shed 10 bases and J shed 4 bases, with 11 bases lying between them. CDR1 and CDR2 from the germline V gene are LNHDA and SQIVND (reference sequence). The CDR3 contains 12 residues. CDR3 region: CATRGVNQPQHF. For the CDR3, the DNA is TGTGCCACCCGGGGAGTTAATCAGCCCCAGCATTTT. The variable domain in full, completed from reference TRBV19 and TRBJ1-5, reads DGGITQSPKYLFRKEGQNVTLSCEQNLNHDAMYWYRQDPGQGLRLIYYSQIVNDFQKGDIAEGYSVSREKKESFPLTVTSAQKNPTAFYLCATRGVNQPQHFGDGTRLSIL.

The chain carries TRBV6-6 and TRBJ2-1, with 9 bases fitting TRBD1. Trimming at V came to 2 bases and at J to 11 bases, leaving 13 bases not matched to a gene. The CDR3 length is 16 residues. CDR1 MNHNY and CDR2 SVGAGI come from the germline V gene (reference sequence). CDR3 DNA: TGTGCCAGCAGTTACGGCAACCGGGACAGGGAGAAGAAGCAGTTCTTC. Its translation is CASSYGNRDREKKQFF.

This chain connects TRBV19 to TRBJ2-1, with TRBD2 matching 7 bases. V dropped 8 bases and J dropped 5; count of bases not matched to a gene: 3. Germline V gene sequence: CDR1 LNHDA, CDR2 SQIVND (reference sequence). The CDR3 totals 12 residues. The CDR3 sequence is CASSAGNNEQFF. In DNA, the CDR3 is TGTGCCAGTTCAGCGGGAAACAATGAGCAGTTCTTC.

The chain has TRBV6-1 and TRBJ2-2; D gene ambiguous. The germline V gene has CDR1 MNHNS and CDR2 SASEGT. V lost 4 bases, J lost 1 base, and 13 bases lay in between. The CDR3 covers 16 residues. CDR3 sequence reads: CASSGSRALNTGELFF. CDR3 DNA sequence: TGTGCCAGCAGTGGATCCCGGGCCTTGAACACCGGGGAGCTGTTTTTT.

V and J are TRBV6-6 and TRBJ2-7; tentatively, D is TRBD1 (5 bases). The CDR3 is made up of 13 amino acids. Germline CDR1 MNHNY, CDR2 SVGAGI (reference sequence). V was clipped by 7 bases and J by 3 bases, with 13 bases between them. This CDR3 is CASTLRQGYEQYF. CDR3 DNA sequence: TGTGCCAGCACACTACGCCAGGGCTACGAGCAGTACTTC.

This rearrangement joins TRBV10-1 to TRBJ2-7; 9 bases are a match to TRBD1. This CDR3 spans 14 amino acids. The V gene's germline CDR1 is WNHNN and CDR2 SYGVQD (reference sequence). After removal of 4 bases from V and 3 bases from J, the junction contained 4 bases not matched to a gene. The CDR3, as DNA: TGCGCCAGCAGTGCCGGGACAGGGTTCTACGAGCAGTACTTC. It is translated as CASSAGTGFYEQYF.

This chain joins TRBV19 and TRBJ1-5; 7 positions match TRBD1. Germline-derived CDR1 and CDR2 are LNHDA and SQIVND (reference sequence). V dropped 1 base and J dropped 2; count of bases not matched to a gene: 2. The CDR3 spans 15 residues. The CDR3 DNA sequence: TGTGCCAGTAGTATAGGAACAGGGGGCAATCAGCCCCAGCATTTT. This codes for CASSIGTGGNQPQHF.

This clone was seen once. This chain uses TRBV9 with TRBJ1-1, with D perhaps matching TRBD1 (5 bases). The CDR3 is made up of 15 amino acids. Looked up from germline, CDR1 is SGDLS and CDR2 is YYNGEE. V was shortened by 0 bases and J by 1 base, with 10 bases between the two germline ends. The DNA for the CDR3 is TGTGCCAGCAGCGTAGAGCCGGGACCGAACACTGAAGCTTTCTTT. Translated, it gives CASSVEPGPNTEAFF.

This clone was counted between two and nine times. V usage is TRBV2 and J usage is TRBJ1-1; D is unresolved. From germline, CDR1 is SNHLY and CDR2 FYNNEI. Trimming removed 4 bases at V and 7 bases at J, with 10 bases between. The CDR3 extends over 12 amino acids. CDR3 in DNA: TGTGCCAGCAGTGTCGTGGCAATTGAAGCTTTCTTT. The encoded protein is CASSVVAIEAFF.

The chain has TRBV18 and TRBJ1-5; D remains unclear. The CDR3 loop spans 14 amino acids. The V end lost 0 bases, the J end lost 9 bases, and 12 bases lay between the germline ends. CDR1 and CDR2 from the germline V gene are KGHSH and LQKENI. CDR3 bases: TGTGCCAGCTCACCACCGGCAGCCGTAGGGCCCCAGCATTTT. It yields the protein CASSPPAAVGPQHF.

The J gene is TRBJ2-6, the V gene TRBV19; possibly TRBD1 for D (6 bases). V was shortened by 6 bases and J by 4 bases, with 16 bases between the two germline ends. The CDR3 spans 16 residues. The germline V gene has CDR1 LNHDA and CDR2 SQIVND (reference sequence). The CDR3 here is CASRAGAVSGANVLTF. For the CDR3, the DNA is TGTGCCAGTAGGGCAGGGGCGGTAAGCGGGGCCAACGTCCTGACTTTC.

This clone was picked up a small number of times. CDR3 coding DNA: TGTGCCAGCAGCCCGGGACAGGGGAGGCCTACTAGCACAGATACGCAGTATTTT. The encoded protein is CASSPGQGRPTSTDTQYF. The rearrangement uses TRBV7-9 and TRBJ2-3; TRBD1 matches at 10 bases. The V gene's germline CDR1 is SEHNR and CDR2 FQNEAQ (reference sequence). J was trimmed by 0 bases and V by 5 bases; bases with no gene match: 11. The CDR3 totals 18 residues.

The chain couples TRBV10-3 to TRBJ2-1; 8 nucleotides align to TRBD1. The germline CDR1 and CDR2 sequences are ENHRY and SYGVKD. This CDR3 has 14 residues. J was trimmed by 4 bases and V by 5 bases; bases with no gene match: 4. CDR3 in DNA: TGTGCCATCAGTCCGGACAGGGATTACAATGAGCAGTTCTTC. This encodes CAISPDRDYNEQFF.

This clone was seen a single time. This chain links TRBV18 with TRBJ1-4; D perhaps matches TRBD1 (5 bases). The CDR3 spans 18 residues. Germline CDR1 reads KGHSH; CDR2 reads LQKENI. V was shortened by 3 bases and J by 8 bases, with 25 bases between the two germline ends. The CDR3: CASSPLDGTALVGEKLFF. DNA of the CDR3: TGTGCCAGCTCACCTCTAGATGGGACGGCCCTGGTGGGGGAAAAACTGTTTTTT.

The V and J genes are TRBV6-1 and TRBJ2-7; D tentatively fits TRBD1 or TRBD2 (5 bases each). Trimming stripped 2 bases from V and 3 bases from J, with 14 bases between. CDR1 MNHNS and CDR2 SASEGT come from the germline V gene. This CDR3 spans 15 amino acids. CDR3 in amino acids: CASSERRVGGYEQYF. CDR3 sequence (DNA): TGTGCCAGCAGTGAACGAAGGGTTGGGGGCTACGAGCAGTACTTC.